One sample yielded the 32 T cell receptor beta chains listed below, sequenced in a study of metastatic and nonmetastatic thyroid tumors. Patients were all untreated before their thyroid surgery. TCRdb reprocessed the PCR reads via MiXCR. This table has 15,000 to 20,000 clones, about 25% appearing once. Sequenced sample: adjacent normal tissue. These receptors came from a female donor with papillary thyroid cancer or a benign thyroid nodule (not recorded which). Some clones in this sample may be carry-over from other donors' samples.

In its sample, this clone was seen once. At one of its ends the junction is not consistent with the germline gene, which may arise from a read error. This chain links TRBV20-1 with TRBJ2-7, with 8 bases that match TRBD2. CDR1 and CDR2 (germline): DFQATT, SNEGSKA (reference sequence). This CDR3 contains 15 residues. The CDR3 DNA reads as TGCAGTGCTAGAGGGGGTAGCGGGGCCTCCTACGGGCAGTACTTC. This gives the protein CSARGGSGASYGQYF.

V usage is TRBV10-3 and J usage is TRBJ2-1; D gene unclear. CDR1 is ENHRY, CDR2 SYGVKD, per germline. The CDR3 is 11 residues long. The ends were cut back, 6 bases at V and 8 bases at J, with 8 bases in the middle. The CDR3 reads CAIRSSHEQFF. The CDR3 DNA reads as TGTGCCATCAGGAGTAGCCATGAGCAGTTCTTC.

This chain connects TRBV30 to TRBJ1-6; 7 positions match TRBD1. Looked up from germline, CDR1 is GTSNPN and CDR2 is SVGIG (reference sequence). CDR3 length: 13 amino acids. Trimming removed 2 bases from V and 9 bases from J; junction bases left unmatched: 4. As DNA, the CDR3 is TGTGCCTGGAGTAGGGCAGGGGGTTCACCCCTCCACTTT. It translates to CAWSRAGGSPLHF.

This clone has only a few counts. The V and J genes are TRBV29-1 and TRBJ1-1, with a tentative D call TRBD1 (6 bases). Deletions cut 0 bases from V and 3 bases from J, with 14 bases between. The CDR3 runs to 15 residues. The V gene's germline CDR1 is SQVTM and CDR2 ANQGSEA. The CDR3 sequence is CSVEDPAQGYTEAFF. CDR3 in DNA: TGCAGCGTTGAAGATCCCGCCCAGGGGTACACTGAAGCTTTCTTT.

CDR3 amino acids: CASRGFTGEDGYTF. CDR3 nucleotides: TGCGCCAGCAGGGGATTTACAGGGGAGGATGGCTACACCTTC. This chain joins TRBV5-1 and TRBJ1-2; the match to TRBD1 covers 7 bases. Germline V gene data show CDR1 as SGHRS and CDR2 as YFSETQ. J lost 6 bases, V lost 5 bases, and 10 bases had no gene match. This CDR3 has 14 residues.

This clone was detected a few times. The rearrangement uses TRBV2 and TRBJ2-3; perhaps TRBD2 as D (6 bases). The CDR3 has 12 amino acids. Germline lookup yields CDR1 SNHLY and CDR2 FYNNEI. Deletions cut 5 bases from V and 3 bases from J, with 6 bases between. Here the CDR3 reads CASSSGTDTQYF. Written as DNA, the CDR3 is TGTGCCAGCAGTAGCGGGACAGATACGCAGTATTTT.

This clone appeared a single time. One junction end does not reproduce the germline sequence, and a read error may be involved. The rearrangement uses TRBV2 and TRBJ1-2; 7 bases are shared with TRBD1. The CDR3 has 13 residues. Germline-derived CDR1 and CDR2 are SNHLY and FYNNEI. Here the CDR3 DNA reads TGTGCCGGCTACAGGGGAAATAACTATGGCTACACATTC. Amino acids: CAGYRGNNYGYTF.

Regarding this clone: The germline gene is not matched at one end of the junction; a read error may be the cause. The chain links TRBV6-1 to TRBJ1-2; D ambiguous. Germline assignment: CDR1 MNHNS and CDR2 SASEGT. The CDR3 length is 13 residues. CDR3 coding DNA: TGTGCCATCAGTGATGGAGGCTGGGATGGCTACACCTTC. This encodes CAISDGGWDGYTF.

This clone was seen a handful of times. CDR3 nucleotide sequence: TGTGCCAGCAGCCCCGGGACGGCTGCTAACTATGGCTACACCTTC. Its translation: CASSPGTAANYGYTF. The chain uses TRBV7-6 and TRBJ1-2; weak D call: TRBD1 (5 bases). The CDR3 loop spans 15 amino acids. Germline loops: CDR1 SGHVS, CDR2 FNYEAQ. V lost 5 bases and J lost 0, with 13 bases in between.

To note about this clone: The junction and the germline gene differ at one end; a read error may be behind it. Other DNA sequences in the sample encode the same CDR3. This chain connects TRBV27 to TRBJ1-1; D unresolved. Germline CDR1 and CDR2: MNHEY and SMNVEV (reference sequence). The length of the CDR3 is 16 residues. CDR3 region: CASSFTPGYVNTEAFF. The CDR3 region has the DNA TGTGCCAGCAGTTTTACCCCTGGATATGTGAACACCGAAGCTTTCTTT.

The sample holds a few counts of this clone. V and J are TRBV6-2 or TRBV6-3 and TRBJ2-2; weak D call: TRBD2 (6 bases). Looked up from germline, CDR1 is MNHEY and CDR2 is SVGEGT. V lost 0 bases and J lost 3, with 11 bases in between. CDR3 length: 16 residues. The CDR3: CASSYSTGGDTGELFF. The CDR3 bases are TGTGCCAGCAGTTACTCGACCGGGGGAGACACCGGGGAGCTGTTTTTT.

In its sample, this clone was seen a few times. The J gene is TRBJ1-1, the V gene TRBV12-3 or TRBV12-4; a possible D gene is TRBD1 (6 bases). The CDR3 consists of 17 residues. V shed 2 bases and J shed 1 base, with 17 bases lying between them. The CDR3: CASSLRTSGGGNTEAFF. The CDR3 DNA sequence: TGTGCCAGCAGTTTAAGGACATCAGGAGGGGGGAACACTGAAGCTTTCTTT.

DNA of the CDR3: TGTGCCAGCAGCCAGGACAGAGGAAATTCACCCCTCCACTTT. Translation: CASSQDRGNSPLHF. The chain carries TRBV4-2 and TRBJ1-6; tentatively, D is TRBD1 (6 bases). Trimming took off 3 bases at V and 7 bases at J, with 10 bases between the two ends. Germline CDR1 LGHNA, CDR2 YNFKEQ. The CDR3 runs 14 residues.

The chain couples TRBV12-3 or TRBV12-4 to TRBJ2-7, with a tentative D call TRBD2 (6 bases). V was trimmed by 10 bases and J by 1 base, leaving 17 bases between them. The CDR3 sequence is 14 residues long. CDR3 nucleotides: TGTGCCACACGAACCGGGAGAGGGTCCTACGAGCAGTACTTC. Translated: CATRTGRGSYEQYF.

The gene calls are TRBV19 and TRBJ2-7, with D unclear. This CDR3 has 14 residues. In germline, CDR1 is LNHDA, CDR2 SQIVND (reference sequence). V was pared by 5 bases and J by 3 bases, with 14 bases between. The CDR3 nucleotides are TGTGCCAGTAGTCCATTATCGTCAGGCTACGAGCAGTACTTC. It translates to CASSPLSSGYEQYF.

The rearrangement uses TRBV12-3 or TRBV12-4 and TRBJ2-7; 9 bases align to TRBD2. This CDR3 contains 15 residues. Trimming at V came to 3 bases and at J to 2 bases, leaving 5 bases not matched to a gene. CDR3 in DNA: TGTGCCAGCAGTTTTTTTGCGGGAGGGCCCTACGAGCAGTACTTC. This codes for CASSFFAGGPYEQYF.

This rearrangement joins TRBV19 to TRBJ1-4, with 8 positions matching TRBD1. V dropped 1 base and J dropped 5; count of bases not matched to a gene: 9. The CDR3 totals 17 residues. The germline gives CDR1 LNHDA, CDR2 SQIVND (reference sequence). DNA of the CDR3: TGTGCCAGTAGTATAGGGGCCAGGGGGCTTCGGAATGAAAAACTGTTTTTT. Translation: CASSIGARGLRNEKLFF.

This chain uses TRBV2 with TRBJ1-2; 8 nucleotides agree with TRBD1. The CDR3 extends over 13 amino acids. With V trimmed by 9 bases and J by 6 bases, 9 bases remained unmatched. Germline CDR1 is SNHLY and CDR2 is FYNNEI. DNA for the CDR3: TGTGCCAGGACCCTCAGGGGGCGCGATGGCTACACCTTC. This encodes CARTLRGRDGYTF.

CDR3 region: CALVTSGRDEQYF. In nucleotides, the CDR3 is TGTGCCTTGGTGACTAGCGGAAGGGACGAGCAGTACTTC. The rearrangement uses TRBV30 and TRBJ2-7; 9 nucleotides line up with TRBD2. This CDR3 has 13 amino acids. CDR1 is GTSNPN and CDR2 is SVGIG in the germline V gene (reference sequence). With 7 bases clipped from V and 5 bases from J, the junction kept 9 bases outside the gene matches.

The V gene is TRBV12-3 or TRBV12-4, the J gene TRBJ2-1, with TRBD2 matching over 12 bases. The CDR3 spans 16 residues. V shed 5 bases, J shed 4 bases, and the junction held 6 bases outside the gene matches. The chain's CDR3 is CASSRGLAGHYNEQFF. CDR3 DNA sequence: TGTGCCAGCAGTCGCGGACTAGCGGGACATTACAATGAGCAGTTCTTC.

The gene calls are TRBV12-3 or TRBV12-4 and TRBJ1-1; 10 bases are shared with TRBD1. The CDR3 totals 14 residues. Trimming removed 6 bases from V and 1 base from J; junction bases left unmatched: 2. The chain's CDR3 is CASSGQGENTEAFF. The CDR3 DNA sequence: TGTGCCAGCAGCGGACAGGGGGAGAACACTGAAGCTTTCTTT.

As concerns this clone: Since no conserved phenylalanine or tryptophan closes the CDR3, a read error is the likely cause. Because the CDR3's place on the DNA is in doubt, the DNA is left out and the CDR3 is given as listed by TCRdb. The V call is TRBV6-7, the J call TRBJ1-1; the DNA was not used to check the table's D call, TRBD1. TRBV6-7 is labeled an ORF, and its function is uncertain. Including both end residues, the CDR3 is 16 amino acids long. The CDR3 loop is CASSYDRNSMNTEAFY.

V usage is TRBV6-6 and J usage is TRBJ2-3; maybe TRBD1 (6 bases). The V and J ends lost 2 bases and 6 bases respectively, with 12 bases between them. CDR3 length: 14 residues. Germline V gene sequence: CDR1 MNHNY, CDR2 SVGAGI (reference sequence). In DNA form, the CDR3 reads TGTGCCAGCAGTTACGGGACATTGGGGGATACGCAGTATTTT. Translation: CASSYGTLGDTQYF.

This clone was seen repeatedly, ten times or more. The V call is TRBV10-3, the J call TRBJ1-2; 9 nucleotides match TRBD1. The CDR3 is 20 amino acids. The ends lost 0 bases at V and 2 bases at J; junction bases unmatched: 16. Germline loops: CDR1 ENHRY, CDR2 SYGVKD. CDR3 DNA sequence: TGTGCCATCAGTGAGTCTGATATACTAGACAGGGGGGCGGACAACTATGGCTACACCTTC. This translates into CAISESDILDRGADNYGYTF.

This rearrangement joins TRBV27 to TRBJ1-1, with D perhaps TRBD1 (5 bases). Germline V CDR1 and CDR2: MNHEY, SMNVEV (reference sequence). V lost 0 bases, J lost 4 bases, and 15 bases lay in between. The CDR3 sequence is 16 residues long. The CDR3 nucleotides are TGTGCCAGCAGTTTATCGCGAATGGGGGGTGGCACTGAAGCTTTCTTT. It is translated as CASSLSRMGGGTEAFF.

This chain joins TRBV6-1 and TRBJ1-6; possibly TRBD1 for D (5 bases). This CDR3 comprises 13 residues. CDR1 and CDR2 from the germline V gene are MNHNS and SASEGT. V lost 6 bases and J 7 bases, leaving 10 bases between the germline ends. This chain's CDR3 is CASSPTENSPLHF. The CDR3 coding sequence is TGTGCCAGCAGCCCGACAGAGAATTCACCCCTCCACTTT.

In its sample, this clone was seen a few times. The genes are TRBV24-1 and TRBJ2-2; possible D gene TRBD2, 5 bases. CDR3 length equals 12 residues. The V end lost 7 bases, the J end lost 5 bases, and 7 bases lay between the germline ends. The germline V gene encodes CDR1 KGHDR and CDR2 SFDVKD. The CDR3 loop is CATRLGTGELFF. CDR3 DNA: TGTGCCACCAGACTAGGGACCGGGGAGCTGTTTTTT.

As to this clone: A much larger clone differs from this one at a single base, so this may be a read error. This sequence joins TRBV12-3 or TRBV12-4 and TRBJ2-3; 9 nucleotides align to TRBD1. The CDR3 runs to 16 residues. Here the CDR3 DNA reads TGTGCCAGCAGTGGATGGGGACAGGGTGGCACAGATATGCAGTATTTT. Translation: CASSGWGQGGTDMQYF.

The rearrangement uses TRBV11-2 and TRBJ1-5; the match to TRBD1 covers 7 bases. Germline CDR1 reads SGHAT; CDR2 reads FQNNGV. Losses at the gene ends were 5 bases for V and 6 bases for J; bases not matched to a gene: 10. The CDR3 runs 15 residues. CDR3 region: CASSPGTVGLQPQHF. CDR3 nucleotides: TGTGCCAGCAGCCCAGGGACAGTGGGCCTTCAGCCCCAGCATTTT.

This rearrangement joins TRBV6-2 or TRBV6-3 to TRBJ1-2; 7 bases are shared with TRBD1. V was clipped by 4 bases and J by 4 bases; unmatched bases: 12. CDR1 MNHEY and CDR2 SVGEGT come from the germline V gene. The CDR3 consists of 16 residues. CDR3 sequence reads: CASSFDPGQRAYGYTF. The CDR3 coding sequence is TGTGCCAGCAGTTTTGACCCGGGACAGAGAGCCTATGGCTACACCTTC.

This clone was seen only once. V usage is TRBV5-1 and J usage is TRBJ2-1; 9 nucleotides line up with TRBD1. J gave up 3 bases and V 4 bases, and 5 bases lay outside the gene matches. The CDR3 loop spans 15 amino acids. Germline values: CDR1 SGHRS, CDR2 YFSETQ. The CDR3 loop is CASSAGTGNYNEQFF. DNA for the CDR3: TGCGCCAGCAGCGCCGGGACAGGGAACTACAATGAGCAGTTCTTC.

In its sample, this clone was seen a few times. This chain connects TRBV12-5 to TRBJ2-2; D perhaps matches TRBD2 (7 bases). Germline-derived CDR1 and CDR2 are LGHNT and FRNRAP. The CDR3 runs to 15 residues. Trimming took 4 bases from V and 4 from J, leaving 13 bases between them. This CDR3 is CASGWGGLGTGELFF. The DNA of the CDR3 is TGTGCTAGTGGTTGGGGGGGCCTGGGCACCGGGGAGCTGTTTTTT.